These 20 T cell receptor beta chains share one sample of origin, sequenced in a study of tissue T cells after allogeneic stem cell transplantation. TCRdb's copy holds only in-frame clones and misses some; the assay was immunoSEQ multiplex PCR. The table lists fewer than 5,000 clones, 47% of them singletons, with over 25% in the top ten. The time point was: mouse harvest day 14 after allogeneic transplant. The graft held 10^6 splenic CD5+ T cells and 10^7 T-cell-depleted bone marrow cells. Sequencing input: gut tissue. The receptor source for this set is a female BALB/c mouse given C57BL/6 T cells with graft-versus-host disease after an allogeneic hematopoietic cell transplant.

Turning to this clone: The gene names here belong to mouse. The read terminates 1 residue ahead of where the CDR3 ends, so the germline J gene completes it. The gene calls are TRBV3 and TRBJ2-4; 11 bases map to TRBD2. This CDR3 contains 14 residues. Trimming took 1 base from V and 6 from J; bases not matched to a gene: 0. Germline loops: CDR1 SNHLY, CDR2 FYNGKV (reference sequence). CDR3 amino acids: CASSLGDWGNTLYF. Partial CDR3 DNA: TGTGCCAGCAGCTTAGGGGACTGGGGGAACACCTTGTAC.

With respect to this clone: Here the gene names and germline are mouse. The CDR3 goes on 1 residue after the read ends, and that part is filled in from the germline J gene. The chain carries TRBV26 and TRBJ1-2; 7 positions match TRBD1. V lost 6 bases and J lost 4; bases outside the gene matches: 2. This CDR3 contains 12 residues. In germline, CDR1 is KGHPV, CDR2 FQNQEV (reference sequence). CDR3 DNA, as far as it was read: TGTGCCAGCAGCCGGGACAGCTCCGACTACACC. Its protein is CASSRDSSDYT. The full CDR3 reads CASSRDSSDYTF.

This clone has more than one count but fewer than ten. Gene and germline names: mouse. The CDR3 goes on 1 residue after the read ends, and that part is filled in from the germline J gene. The sample contains more than one DNA sequence encoding this CDR3. This chain joins TRBV23 and TRBJ2-5; TRBD2, the D gene given by the table, was not confirmed from the DNA. CDR1 and CDR2 from the germline V gene are KGHTA and FQNQQP. The CDR3 extends over 14 amino acids. The sequenced CDR3 bases are TGCTCCAGCAGTCAAGGGACTGGGCAAGACACCCAGTAC. It is translated as CSSSQGTGQDTQY. The full CDR3 reads CSSSQGTGQDTQYF.

On this clone: Mouse germline and gene names are used. Read coverage stops 1 residue before the CDR3 terminus; the germline J gene supplies the remainder. The rearrangement uses TRBV26 and TRBJ2-7; tentative D call: TRBD2 (7 bases). From germline, CDR1 is KGHPV and CDR2 FQNQEV (reference sequence). The germline V and J ends were trimmed by 0 bases and 7 bases, with 13 bases remaining between them. The CDR3 runs 14 residues. The CDR3: CASSLSKGGWEQYF. CDR3 DNA (partial): TGTGCCAGCAGTCTGTCGAAGGGGGGCTGGGAACAGTAC.

Notes on this clone: Mouse gene names apply. The CDR3 extends 1 residue past the end of the read, so its final part is completed from the germline J gene. The chain uses TRBV26 and TRBJ2-2; D gene unclear. CDR1 and CDR2 (germline): KGHPV, FQNQEV (reference sequence). With 3 bases removed from V and 0 bases from J, the gap between germline ends came to 5 bases. The CDR3 consists of 14 residues. The CDR3 DNA, read in part, is TGTGCCAGCAGTCTCCAGGCAAACACCGGGCAGCTCTAC. It translates to CASSLQANTGQLY. The full CDR3 sequence reads CASSLQANTGQLYF.

Notes on this clone: These gene names are mouse names. The read terminates 1 residue before the CDR3 end, so the remaining end is supplied by the germline J gene. This chain connects TRBV26 to TRBJ2-4; D possibly uses TRBD1 or TRBD2 (5 bases each). This CDR3 has 13 residues. Deletions cut 3 bases from V and 7 bases from J, with 11 bases between. Germline lookup yields CDR1 KGHPV and CDR2 FQNQEV (reference sequence). Here the CDR3 reads CASSLPGTDTLYF. The DNA read from the CDR3 is TGTGCCAGCAGTCTTCCAGGGACGGACACCTTGTAC.

On this clone: At one end the junction does not follow the germline gene, possibly because of a read error. Mouse germline and gene names are used. Coverage ceases 1 residue before the CDR3 finishes, and the germline J gene fills in the end. The V call is TRBV13-2, the J call TRBJ1-3; unclear D gene. The CDR3 loop spans 15 amino acids. Germline V gene sequence: CDR1 NNHNN, CDR2 SYGAGS (reference sequence). Incomplete CDR3 DNA: TGTGCCAGCAGTGATGCACCCATTTCTGGAAATACGCTCTAT. Protein: CASSDAPISGNTLY. The entire CDR3 reads CASSDAPISGNTLYF.

Concerning this clone: The genes and germline here are from mouse. The observed sequence ends 1 residue before the CDR3 terminus, with the missing tail filled in from the germline J gene. This chain links TRBV30 with TRBJ1-4; 7 bases line up with TRBD1. With 3 bases clipped from V and 4 bases from J, the junction kept 5 bases outside the gene matches. The CDR3 consists of 14 residues. Germline V CDR1 and CDR2: SQVVS, ANEGSEA. CDR3 region: CSSRGTERNERLFF. The part of the CDR3 DNA that was read is TGTAGTTCTAGGGGGACAGAACGCAACGAAAGATTATTT.

Note on this clone: Mouse germline and gene names are used. The read is 1 residue too short to cover the CDR3 end, so that end is filled in from the germline J gene. The chain couples TRBV26 to TRBJ2-2; 8 bases agree with TRBD1. Losses at the gene ends were 5 bases for V and 4 bases for J; bases not matched to a gene: 3. The CDR3 totals 14 residues. Germline V CDR1 and CDR2: KGHPV, FQNQEV (reference sequence). Incomplete CDR3 DNA: TGTGCCAGCAGTTCGACAGGGGCCACCGGGCAGCTCTAC. Amino acid sequence: CASSSTGATGQLY. The full CDR3 protein is CASSSTGATGQLYF.

Comment on this clone: The genes are named according to mouse. The read stops 1 residue short of the end of the CDR3; the missing end is completed from the germline J gene. This chain connects TRBV26 to TRBJ1-3, with TRBD1 as a possible D gene (5 bases). CDR3 size: 15 residues. V was pared by 4 bases and J by 4 bases, with 14 bases between. The germline V gene has CDR1 KGHPV and CDR2 FQNQEV (reference sequence). Partial CDR3 DNA: TGTGCCAGCAGTCAAGCCGGGGCGGGGGGAAATACGCTCTAT. Translating gives CASSQAGAGGNTLY. The entire CDR3 is CASSQAGAGGNTLYF. Complete variable domain (other parts from reference TRBV26 and TRBJ1-3): NSKVIQTPRYLVKGQGQKAKMRCIPEKGHPVVFWYQQNKNNEFKFLINFQNQEVLQQIDMTEKRFSAECPSNSPCSLEIQSSEAGDSALYLCASSQAGAGGNTLYFGEGSRLIVV.

Concerning this clone itself: Gene labels here are mouse ones. The read ends 1 residue before the CDR3 terminus; that terminus is restored from the germline J gene. The rearrangement joins TRBV26 to TRBJ2-3; D call uncertain. From germline, CDR1 is KGHPV and CDR2 FQNQEV (reference sequence). Trimming cost V 2 bases and J 0 bases, with 6 bases left between them. The CDR3 is 14 amino acids. The CDR3 DNA, read in part, is TGTGCCAGCAGTCTGGGCAGTAGTGCAGAAACGCTGTAT. It is translated as CASSLGSSAETLY. The full CDR3 sequence reads CASSLGSSAETLYF.

To note about this clone: Here the gene names and germline are mouse. The sequenced fragment ends 1 residue before the CDR3 boundary, so the rest is inferred from the germline J gene. This chain connects TRBV16 to TRBJ2-4; no definite D call. Between the trimmed V and J ends, which lost 0 bases and 0 bases, there was a span of 1 base. Germline V gene data show CDR1 as SGHSA and CDR2 as FRNQAP. This CDR3 has 13 amino acids. The DNA read from the CDR3 is TGTGCAAGCAGCTTAGACAGTCAAAACACCTTGTAC. Translation gives CASSLDSQNTLY. The CDR3 reads in full as CASSLDSQNTLYF.

Regarding this clone: The genes and germline here are from mouse. Read coverage stops 1 residue before the CDR3 terminus; the germline J gene supplies the remainder. The chain combines TRBV31 with TRBJ1-2; 7 bases fit TRBD1. V gave up 1 base and J gave up 0 bases; unmatched junction bases: 2. CDR1 GKSSPN and CDR2 SITVG come from the germline V gene. The CDR3 runs 14 residues. The CDR3 here is CAWSRDSTNSDYTF. The part of the CDR3 DNA that was read is TGTGCCTGGAGTCGGGACAGTACAAACTCCGACTACACC. Complete variable domain (other parts from reference TRBV31 and TRBJ1-2): AQTIHQWPVAEIKAVGSPLSLGCTIKGKSSPNLYWYWQATGGTLQQLFYSITVGQVESVVQLNLSASRPKDDQFILSTEKLLLSHSGFYLCAWSRDSTNSDYTFGSGTRLLVI.

This clone was picked up a small number of times. Gene names denote mouse genes. The sequenced fragment ends 1 residue before the CDR3 boundary, so the rest is inferred from the germline J gene. This chain links TRBV26 with TRBJ1-2, with no clear D. The germline V gene has CDR1 KGHPV and CDR2 FQNQEV (reference sequence). This CDR3 spans 13 amino acids. V lost 3 bases and J 0 bases, leaving 5 bases between the germline ends. The CDR3: CASSLATNSDYTF. CDR3 DNA (partial): TGTGCCAGCAGTCTCGCAACAAACTCCGACTACACC. Supplemented by reference TRBV26 and TRBJ1-2, the full variable domain reads NSKVIQTPRYLVKGQGQKAKMRCIPEKGHPVVFWYQQNKNNEFKFLINFQNQEVLQQIDMTEKRFSAECPSNSPCSLEIQSSEAGDSALYLCASSLATNSDYTFGSGTRLLVI.

Turning to this clone: The genes and germline here are from mouse. The read comes to an end 1 residue before the CDR3 does, leaving the germline J gene to fill in the end. The chain links TRBV5 to TRBJ2-1; 7 nucleotides line up with TRBD1. The CDR3 has 15 residues. Germline CDR1 LGHNA, CDR2 YNLKQL (reference sequence). V lost 1 base to trimming and J lost 3 bases; unmatched junction nucleotides: 3. The sequenced CDR3 bases are TGTGCCAGCAGCCAAGGGTGGGACAGCTATGCTGAGCAGTTC. Amino acids: CASSQGWDSYAEQF. The full CDR3 is CASSQGWDSYAEQFF.

As for this clone: Gene names and germline match the mouse. The read halts 1 residue ahead of the CDR3 end, with the missing end drawn from the germline J gene. The chain employs TRBV3 and TRBJ2-3, with D maybe TRBD2 (6 bases). The CDR3 sequence is 14 residues long. The V gene's germline CDR1 is SNHLY and CDR2 FYNGKV (reference sequence). Trimming stripped 6 bases from V and 2 bases from J, with 12 bases between. The CDR3 reads CASSSGVYAETLYF. CDR3 DNA, as far as it was read: TGTGCCAGCAGTTCTGGGGTGTATGCAGAAACGCTGTAT.

This clone is judged medium-sized. Genes here carry mouse names. The read ends 1 residue shy of where the CDR3 ends; the end is completed using the germline J gene. The chain is built from TRBV26 and TRBJ2-4; D ambiguous. The CDR3 spans 12 residues. Trimming removed 7 bases at V and 0 bases at J, with 5 bases between. Germline CDR1 is KGHPV and CDR2 is FQNQEV (reference sequence). The covered CDR3 bases are TGTGCCAGCACAACTAGTCAAAACACCTTGTAC. This translates into CASTTSQNTLY. The full CDR3 reads CASTTSQNTLYF.

This clone is labeled medium-sized. Genes and germline come from the mouse. The CDR3 extends 1 residue past the end of the read, so its final part is completed from the germline J gene. The chain is built from TRBV3 and TRBJ1-3; tentatively, D is TRBD1 (5 bases). Trimming left V 0 bases short and J 4 bases short, with 7 bases between. The CDR3 runs to 14 residues. Germline-derived CDR1 and CDR2 are SNHLY and FYNGKV (reference sequence). The CDR3: CASSLAGEGNTLYF. CDR3 DNA (partial): TGTGCCAGCAGCTTAGCGGGGGAGGGAAATACGCTCTAT.

This clone is judged large (0.1 to 1%). Genes and germline come from the mouse. The read is 1 residue too short to cover the CDR3 end, so that end is filled in from the germline J gene. The chain uses TRBV1 and TRBJ2-1, with 8 nucleotides matching TRBD2. The CDR3 is 15 amino acids. V lost 1 base to trimming and J lost 2 bases; unmatched junction nucleotides: 1. Germline V CDR1 and CDR2: NSQYPW, LRSPGD (reference sequence). The CDR3 loop reads CTCSAVGGDYAEQFF. Incomplete CDR3 DNA: TGCACCTGCAGTGCAGTTGGGGGGGACTATGCTGAGCAGTTC.

By share, this clone counts as large. Mouse gene names apply. The read is 1 residue too short to cover the CDR3 end, so that end is filled in from the germline J gene. The chain links TRBV19 to TRBJ2-7; no clear D gene. The CDR3 covers 12 residues. CDR1 FNHDT and CDR2 SITEND come from the germline V gene (reference sequence). Trimming left V 2 bases short and J 6 bases short, with 9 bases between. The sequenced CDR3 bases are TGTGCCAGCAGTATCTCGGTTGGTGAACAGTAC. Residues: CASSISVGEQY. The full CDR3 sequence reads CASSISVGEQYF. Filled out from reference TRBV19 and TRBJ2-7, the complete variable domain reads GGIITQTPKFLIGQEGQKLTLKCQQNFNHDTMYWYRQDSGKGLRLIYYSITENDLQKGDLSEGYDASREKKSSFSLTVTSAQKNEMAVFLCASSISVGEQYFGPGTRLTVL.